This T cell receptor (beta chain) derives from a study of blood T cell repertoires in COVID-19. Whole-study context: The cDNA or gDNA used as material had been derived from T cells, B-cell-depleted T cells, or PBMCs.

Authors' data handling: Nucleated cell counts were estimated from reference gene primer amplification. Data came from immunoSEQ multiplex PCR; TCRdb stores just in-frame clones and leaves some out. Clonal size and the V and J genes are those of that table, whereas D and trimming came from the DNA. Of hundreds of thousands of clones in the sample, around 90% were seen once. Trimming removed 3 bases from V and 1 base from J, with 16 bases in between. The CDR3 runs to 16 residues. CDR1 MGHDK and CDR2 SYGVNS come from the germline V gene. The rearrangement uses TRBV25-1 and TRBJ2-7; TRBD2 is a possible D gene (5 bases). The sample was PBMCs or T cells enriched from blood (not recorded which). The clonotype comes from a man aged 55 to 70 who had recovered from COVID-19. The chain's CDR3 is CASSESGLARSYEQYF. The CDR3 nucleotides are TGTGCCAGCAGTGAGAGCGGCCTAGCAAGATCCTACGAGCAGTACTTC.